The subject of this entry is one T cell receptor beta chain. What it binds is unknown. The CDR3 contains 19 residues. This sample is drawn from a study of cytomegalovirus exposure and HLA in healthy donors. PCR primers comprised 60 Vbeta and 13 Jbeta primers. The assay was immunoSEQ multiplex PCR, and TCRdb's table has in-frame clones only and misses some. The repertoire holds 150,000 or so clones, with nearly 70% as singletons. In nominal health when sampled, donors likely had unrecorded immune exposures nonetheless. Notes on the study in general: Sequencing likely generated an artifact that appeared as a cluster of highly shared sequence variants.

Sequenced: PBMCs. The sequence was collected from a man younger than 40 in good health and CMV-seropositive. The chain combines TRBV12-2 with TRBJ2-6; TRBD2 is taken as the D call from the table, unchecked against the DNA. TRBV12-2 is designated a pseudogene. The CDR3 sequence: CASRHRTSGRNPGANVLTF. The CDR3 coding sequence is TGTGCAAGTCGCCATAGGACTAGCGGGAGAAACCCTGGGGCCAACGTCCTGACTTTC.